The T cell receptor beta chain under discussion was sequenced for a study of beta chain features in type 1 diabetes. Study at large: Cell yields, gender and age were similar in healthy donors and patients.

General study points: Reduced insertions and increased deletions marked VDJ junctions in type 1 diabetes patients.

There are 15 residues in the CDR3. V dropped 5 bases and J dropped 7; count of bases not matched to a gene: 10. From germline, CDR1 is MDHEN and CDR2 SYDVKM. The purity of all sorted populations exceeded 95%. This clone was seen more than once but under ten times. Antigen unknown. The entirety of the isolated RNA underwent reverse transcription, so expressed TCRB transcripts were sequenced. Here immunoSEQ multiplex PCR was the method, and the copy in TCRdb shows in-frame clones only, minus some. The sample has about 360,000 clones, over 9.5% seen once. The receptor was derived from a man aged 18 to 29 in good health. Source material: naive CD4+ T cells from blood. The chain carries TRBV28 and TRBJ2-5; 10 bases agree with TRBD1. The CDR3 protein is CASSKPGQGLGTQYF. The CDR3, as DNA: TGTGCCAGCAGTAAACCGGGACAGGGGTTAGGGACCCAGTACTTC. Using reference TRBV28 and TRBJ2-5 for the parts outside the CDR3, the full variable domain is DVKVTQSSRYLVKRTGEKVFLECVQDMDHENMFWYRQDPGLGLRLIYFSYDVKMKEKGDIPEGYSVSREKKERFSLILESASTNQTSMYLCASSKPGQGLGTQYFGPGTRLLVL.